This is a list of T cell receptor beta chains from one sample in a study of T cells in Graves' hyperthyroidism and ophthalmopathy. TCRdb used MiXCR to reprocess the multiplex PCR reads, holding one entry per CDR3 protein. Counted here are more than 300,000 distinct CDR3 sequences, around 15% occurring once; the ten biggest clones make up about 20%. The sequenced material came from blood. These receptors were collected from a woman aged 25-40 years with Graves' ophthalmopathy. Each CDR3 is given with its conserved first and last residue. Each record gives: D gene, V gene, J gene, clone size, CDR3 protein, CDR3 DNA. D genes are given only for firm matches. The size entry is marked missing in some rows and otherwise reads once, few, many or a size class.

d_gene: NA; v_gene: TRBV11-2; j_gene: TRBJ1-5; abundance: many; CDR3aa: CASSADNSNQPQHF; CDR3nt: TGTGCCAGCAGCGCAGACAACAGCAATCAGCCCCAGCATTTT
d_gene: TRBD1; v_gene: TRBV10-3; j_gene: TRBJ1-1; abundance: many; CDR3aa: CAIGWTGTSTEAFF; CDR3nt: TGTGCCATCGGATGGACAGGGACGAGCACTGAAGCTTTCTTT
d_gene: NA; v_gene: TRBV19; j_gene: TRBJ2-5; abundance: few; CDR3aa: CASSRDIQETQYF; CDR3nt: TGTGCCAGTAGTAGAGACATCCAAGAGACCCAGTACTTC
d_gene: NA; v_gene: TRBV9; j_gene: TRBJ1-1; abundance: few; CDR3aa: CASSVVPGQNTEAFF; CDR3nt: TGTGCCAGCAGCGTAGTGCCGGGACAGAACACTGAAGCTTTCTTT
d_gene: NA; v_gene: TRBV2; j_gene: TRBJ1-1; abundance: many; CDR3aa: CASSDVGLVGMNTEAFF; CDR3nt: TGTGCCAGCAGTGACGTCGGCTTGGTGGGGATGAACACTGAAGCTTTCTTT
d_gene: NA; v_gene: TRBV9; j_gene: TRBJ2-2; abundance: NA; CDR3aa: CASSVDPINTGELFF; CDR3nt: TGTGCCAGCAGCGTAGATCCGATAAACACCGGGGAGCTGTTTTTT
d_gene: TRBD1; v_gene: TRBV7-6; j_gene: TRBJ2-1; abundance: many; CDR3aa: CASSLEGANNEQFF; CDR3nt: TGTGCCAGCAGCCTAGAGGGGGCTAATAATGAGCAGTTCTTC
d_gene: NA; v_gene: TRBV27; j_gene: TRBJ1-2; abundance: NA; CDR3aa: CASSLSSTDLHGYTF; CDR3nt: TGTGCCAGCAGTTTATCGTCGACAGATCTACATGGCTACACCTTC
d_gene: NA; v_gene: TRBV28; j_gene: TRBJ1-3; abundance: many; CDR3aa: CASSPTLLSGNTIYF; CDR3nt: TGTGCCAGCAGCCCAACGCTGCTCTCTGGAAACACCATATATTTT
d_gene: NA; v_gene: TRBV20-1; j_gene: TRBJ2-1; abundance: many; CDR3aa: CSAREYNYNEQFF; CDR3nt: TGCAGTGCTAGGGAATACAATTACAATGAGCAGTTCTTC
d_gene: TRBD1; v_gene: TRBV11-2; j_gene: TRBJ2-7; abundance: many; CDR3aa: CASSERDRPYEQYF; CDR3nt: TGTGCCAGCAGCGAAAGGGACAGACCCTACGAGCAGTACTTC